What follows are 29 T cell receptor beta chains derived from one specimen sequenced in a study of lymphopenia after photon versus proton radiotherapy. Clones were read by immunoSEQ multiplex PCR, and TCRdb kept only the in-frame ones, dropping some. The repertoire has 30,000 to 40,000 clones, about 87% of them found once; the top ten carry 13% to 15%. The sequenced sample was peripheral blood, obtained from a patient treated with proton-based radiotherapy. These receptors all come from a woman aged 70-85 years with pancreatic cancer.

The rearrangement joins TRBV7-2 to TRBJ1-5; tentatively, D is TRBD1 (6 bases). The germline CDR1 and CDR2 sequences are SGHTA and FQGNSA. The CDR3 is made up of 16 amino acids. V was cut by 2 bases and J by 3 bases, with 14 bases left in between. The DNA of the CDR3 is TGTGCCAGCAGCTTAACAGGGAATAGTGCCAATCAGCCCCAGCATTTT. Its protein product is CASSLTGNSANQPQHF.

CDR3 protein: CASSSGRAYEQYF. The CDR3 DNA is TGTGCCAGCAGCAGCGGGAGGGCCTACGAGCAGTACTTC. V usage is TRBV11-3 and J usage is TRBJ2-7; 10 bases are shared with TRBD2. With V trimmed by 5 bases and J by 2 bases, 0 bases remained unmatched. The CDR3 is made up of 13 amino acids. Germline CDR1 and CDR2: SGHNT and YENEEA.

The CDR3 spells CASSLQLGGGTQYF. CDR3 sequence (DNA): TGCGCCAGCAGCCTCCAACTCGGGGGTGGCACGCAGTATTTT. This chain joins TRBV5-1 and TRBJ2-3, with D possibly being TRBD2 (6 bases). V lost 4 bases, J lost 9 bases, and 18 bases lay in between. The CDR3 runs to 14 residues. The V gene's germline CDR1 is SGHRS and CDR2 YFSETQ. Full variable domain (remainder filled in from reference TRBV5-1 and TRBJ2-3): KAGVTQTPRYLIKTRGQQVTLSCSPISGHRSVSWYQQTPGQGLQFLFEYFSETQRNKGNFPGRFSGRQFSNSRSEMNVSTLELGDSALYLCASSLQLGGGTQYFGPGTRLTVL.

J is TRBJ2-7 and V is TRBV7-2; the D gene is possibly TRBD2 (6 bases). The CDR3 is 15 residues long. CDR1 SGHTA and CDR2 FQGNSA come from the germline V gene. With 0 bases removed from V and 0 bases from J, the gap between germline ends came to 9 bases. In DNA form, the CDR3 reads TGTGCCAGCAGCTTAGCGCCGGGAGACTCCTACGAGCAGTACTTC. This codes for CASSLAPGDSYEQYF. The full variable domain, rest sourced from reference TRBV7-2 and TRBJ2-7, is GAGVSQSPSNKVTEKGKDVELRCDPISGHTALYWYRQSLGQGLEFLIYFQGNSAPDKSGLPSDRFSAERTGGSVSTLTIQRTQQEDSAVYLCASSLAPGDSYEQYFGPGTRLTVT.

The chain links TRBV28 to TRBJ1-4, with D unclear. The CDR3 is 16 amino acids. Germline CDR1 is MDHEN and CDR2 is SYDVKM. V lost 3 bases and J 0 bases, leaving 11 bases between the germline ends. CDR3 sequence: CASSFKRAATNEKLFF. DNA of the CDR3: TGTGCCAGCAGTTTTAAGCGGGCAGCAACTAATGAAAAACTGTTTTTT.

This clone was detected once. The chain recombines TRBV7-2 with TRBJ2-1, with TRBD2 identical over 14 bases. The CDR3 loop spans 18 amino acids. J lost 0 bases, V lost 6 bases, and 7 bases had no gene match. The V gene's germline CDR1 is SGHTA and CDR2 FQGNSA. DNA of the CDR3: TGTGCCAGCAGACGTGGACTAGCGGGAGGCAGCTCCTACAATGAGCAGTTCTTC. Translated: CASRRGLAGGSSYNEQFF.

The rearrangement links TRBV9 to TRBJ2-3; 13 bases agree with TRBD2. The V segment lost 6 bases and the J segment 0 bases; nucleotides outside the gene matches: 10. CDR3 length: 18 amino acids. Germline loops: CDR1 SGDLS, CDR2 YYNGEE. CDR3 region: CASNRGTSGTESTDTQYF. The CDR3, as DNA: TGTGCCAGCAACCGAGGGACTAGCGGGACAGAAAGCACAGATACGCAGTATTTT.

The chain uses TRBV7-3 and TRBJ2-1; the D gene is possibly TRBD2 (7 bases). Germline values: CDR1 SGHTA, CDR2 FQGTGA. This CDR3 is 16 amino acids long. Trimming cost V 7 bases and J 2 bases, with 18 bases left between them. For the CDR3, the DNA is TGTGCCAGCACACGTACGGGGGGACACCCCTACAATGAGCAGTTCTTC. Amino acids: CASTRTGGHPYNEQFF.

This chain uses TRBV5-1 with TRBJ2-7, with D unclear. V lost 0 bases and J 7 bases, leaving 14 bases between the germline ends. CDR3 length equals 14 residues. CDR1 and CDR2 from the germline V gene are SGHRS and YFSETQ. CDR3 loop: CASSLAFASREQYF. DNA for the CDR3: TGCGCCAGCAGCTTGGCCTTCGCTTCGCGGGAGCAGTACTTC.

The gene calls are TRBV5-4 and TRBJ1-6; 7 nucleotides match TRBD1. From germline, CDR1 is SGHNT and CDR2 YYREEE (reference sequence). The CDR3 has 16 amino acids. The V gene end was trimmed by 4 bases and the J gene end by 9 bases; junction bases not matched to a gene: 13. The CDR3 here is CASSVKTGDPRSPLHF. For the CDR3, the DNA is TGTGCCAGCAGCGTGAAAACAGGGGACCCCCGTTCACCCCTCCACTTT.

This chain joins TRBV27 and TRBJ1-2; a weak D match, TRBD1 (6 bases). The V end lost 2 bases, the J end lost 14 bases, and 15 bases lay between the germline ends. This CDR3 has 12 residues. Per germline, CDR1 MNHEY and CDR2 SMNVEV (reference sequence). The CDR3 protein is CASSLKVDRPTF. The DNA of the CDR3 is TGTGCCAGCAGTTTAAAAGTGGACAGACCGACCTTC.

The chain couples TRBV19 to TRBJ2-7, with 11 bases that match TRBD2. This CDR3 spans 15 amino acids. CDR1 and CDR2 (germline): LNHDA, SQIVND (reference sequence). Losses at the gene ends were 4 bases for V and 2 bases for J; bases not matched to a gene: 4. CDR3: CASSTIAGGTYEQYF. CDR3 coding DNA: TGTGCCAGTAGTACCATAGCGGGAGGGACCTACGAGCAGTACTTC.

With respect to this clone: At one end the junction does not follow the germline gene, possibly because of a read error. The same CDR3 arises from other DNA sequences in this sample as well. The V gene is TRBV11-2, the J gene TRBJ1-3; no firm D call. Germline V gene data show CDR1 as SGHAT and CDR2 as FQNNGV. The CDR3 consists of 16 residues. Here the CDR3 reads CASSFARQLSGNTIYF. For the CDR3, the DNA is TGTGCTAGCAGCTTTGCACGCCAGCTCTCTGGAAACACCATATATTTT.

The rearrangement joins TRBV27 to TRBJ2-1; TRBD2 aligns across 8 bases. The CDR3 length is 15 residues. The V gene's germline CDR1 is MNHEY and CDR2 SMNVEV (reference sequence). V shed 3 bases and J 4 bases; nucleotides not matched to a gene: 5. CDR3 protein: CASSFLGGGYNEQFF. CDR3 coding DNA: TGTGCCAGCAGTTTCCTCGGGGGGGGTTACAATGAGCAGTTCTTC.

The chain employs TRBV9 and TRBJ2-1; possibly TRBD2 for D (5 bases). V was pared by 0 bases and J by 7 bases, with 14 bases between. The CDR3 totals 15 residues. Germline-derived CDR1 and CDR2 are SGDLS and YYNGEE. The CDR3 DNA reads TGTGCCAGCAGCGTAGCGGGATCCGGGAAGAATGAGCAGTTCTTC. Its protein is CASSVAGSGKNEQFF. Drawing the rest from reference TRBV9 and TRBJ2-1, the complete variable domain is DSGVTQTPKHLITATGQRVTLRCSPRSGDLSVYWYQQSLDQGLQFLIQYYNGEERAKGNILERFSAQQFPDLHSELNLSSLELGDSALYFCASSVAGSGKNEQFFGPGTRLTVL.

This clone occurred a few times. In DNA form, the CDR3 reads TGTGCCAGCAGTGAACAGGGGCGCACAGATACGCAGTATTTT. It encodes CASSEQGRTDTQYF. The chain has TRBV2 and TRBJ2-3, with a possible D match to TRBD1 (6 bases). V lost 2 bases, J lost 1 base, and 7 bases lay in between. CDR3 size: 14 residues. Germline CDR1 is SNHLY and CDR2 is FYNNEI.

The rearrangement joins TRBV7-6 to TRBJ2-7; D remains ambiguous. This CDR3 is built from 13 residues. The V and J ends lost 5 bases and 3 bases respectively, with 11 bases between them. Germline V gives CDR1 SGHVS, CDR2 FNYEAQ. The CDR3 DNA reads as TGTGCCAGCAGCATATCGGACGACTACGAGCAGTACTTC. Protein sequence: CASSISDDYEQYF.

This clone was counted only a few times. The chain combines TRBV27 with TRBJ2-5, with 12 bases that match TRBD1. The CDR3 contains 16 residues. V shed 6 bases, J shed 9 bases, and the junction held 14 bases outside the gene matches. Germline lookup yields CDR1 MNHEY and CDR2 SMNVEV (reference sequence). CDR3 residues: CASSWSGTGGSRAQYF. CDR3 in DNA: TGTGCCAGCAGCTGGAGCGGGACAGGGGGCTCCCGGGCCCAGTACTTC.

This clone was picked up one time. This chain links TRBV2 with TRBJ2-6; 8 nucleotides line up with TRBD2. CDR1 and CDR2 (germline): SNHLY, FYNNEI. This CDR3 region has 17 residues. The V gene end was trimmed by 7 bases and the J gene end by 0 bases; junction bases not matched to a gene: 8. The CDR3 DNA sequence: TGTGCCAGCAAGGCTAGCGGGTTACTCTCTGGGGCCAACGTCCTGACTTTC. It yields the protein CASKASGLLSGANVLTF.

The gene calls are TRBV5-1 and TRBJ2-3; 8 bases are a match to TRBD1. Trimming took 3 bases from V and 0 from J; bases not matched to a gene: 6. Germline V CDR1 and CDR2: SGHRS, YFSETQ. The CDR3 spans 16 residues. CDR3 amino acids: CASSWGDRSSTDTQYF. The CDR3 region has the DNA TGCGCCAGCAGCTGGGGGGACAGGTCTAGCACAGATACGCAGTATTTT.

This clone was observed once. This sequence joins TRBV28 and TRBJ2-3; 7 bases agree with TRBD2. The ends lost 4 bases at V and 4 bases at J; junction bases unmatched: 5. This CDR3 has 14 amino acids. Germline V gene lookup returns CDR1 MDHEN and CDR2 SYDVKM. The CDR3: CASSSAGVSDTQYF. As DNA, the CDR3 is TGTGCCAGCAGTTCCGCGGGAGTATCAGATACGCAGTATTTT.

The V gene is TRBV19, the J gene TRBJ1-2; 7 bases map to TRBD1. The CDR3 is 14 amino acids. V gave up 5 bases and J gave up 6 bases; unmatched junction bases: 9. Per germline, CDR1 LNHDA and CDR2 SQIVND (reference sequence). The CDR3 loop reads CASSVRDSRNGYTF. For the CDR3, the DNA is TGTGCCAGTAGTGTCCGGGACAGTAGAAATGGCTACACCTTC. Looking up the rest from reference TRBV19 and TRBJ1-2 gives the full variable domain: DGGITQSPKYLFRKEGQNVTLSCEQNLNHDAMYWYRQDPGQGLRLIYYSQIVNDFQKGDIAEGYSVSREKKESFPLTVTSAQKNPTAFYLCASSVRDSRNGYTFGSGTRLTVV.

This chain connects TRBV5-4 to TRBJ2-7; D not certain. V lost 1 base and J 0 bases, leaving 5 bases between the germline ends. The length of the CDR3 is 13 residues. CDR1 is SGHNT and CDR2 is YYREEE in the germline V gene (reference sequence). Written as DNA, the CDR3 is TGTGCCAGCAGCTTGTGGAACTCCTACGAGCAGTACTTC. This gives the protein CASSLWNSYEQYF.

This clone was detected once. The chain uses TRBV7-3 and TRBJ2-1; 11 nucleotides align to TRBD2. V trimming: 5 bases; J trimming: 4 bases; junction bases outside the gene matches: 4. The germline gives CDR1 SGHTA, CDR2 FQGTGA. The CDR3 runs to 15 residues. The CDR3 sequence is CASSPGLAVYNEQFF. CDR3 bases: TGTGCCAGCAGCCCGGGACTAGCGGTTTACAATGAGCAGTTCTTC.

The CDR3 DNA reads TGTGCCAGCAGCTTAGAAGGGGGCACTGAAGCTTTCTTT. Amino acids: CASSLEGGTEAFF. This chain joins TRBV7-9 and TRBJ1-1; a weak D match, TRBD1 (6 bases). V was pared by 1 base and J by 4 bases, with 7 bases between. The CDR3 is 13 amino acids. CDR1 is SEHNR and CDR2 is FQNEAQ in the germline V gene (reference sequence).

The gene calls are TRBV27 and TRBJ1-1; 9 bases map to TRBD1. The length of the CDR3 is 13 residues. Germline-derived CDR1 and CDR2 are MNHEY and SMNVEV (reference sequence). Trimming took 6 bases from V and 4 from J; bases not matched to a gene: 3. The CDR3 bases are TGTGCCAGCAGGCCGACAGGGGGCACTGAAGCTTTCTTT. It encodes CASRPTGGTEAFF.

This chain connects TRBV28 to TRBJ2-1; the match to TRBD1 covers 8 bases. This CDR3 spans 17 amino acids. The ends lost 3 bases at V and 6 bases at J; junction bases unmatched: 13. From germline, CDR1 is MDHEN and CDR2 SYDVKM. DNA for the CDR3: TGTGCCAGCAGTTTCCTGTCCAACAGGGGGAATATCAATGAGCAGTTCTTC. It codes for CASSFLSNRGNINEQFF.

V and J are TRBV5-4 and TRBJ2-1, with D possibly matching TRBD2 (6 bases). CDR1 and CDR2 (germline): SGHNT, YYREEE (reference sequence). V lost 4 bases and J lost 10, with 12 bases in between. The CDR3 extends over 12 amino acids. CDR3 residues: CASSAGSWEQFF. Written as DNA, the CDR3 is TGTGCCAGCAGCGCGGGGAGCTGGGAGCAGTTCTTC.

This chain connects TRBV18 to TRBJ1-1; 8 bases are shared with TRBD1. The germline gives CDR1 KGHSH, CDR2 LQKENI. The ends lost 5 bases at V and 6 bases at J; junction bases unmatched: 8. The CDR3 covers 14 residues. CDR3 in DNA: TGTGCCAGCTCATCGACAGGGGAGGGGGCTGAAGCTTTCTTT. As protein: CASSSTGEGAEAFF.